The entry that follows covers one TCR beta chain sequence. Its antigen remains unidentified. A read error may produce the germline difference seen at one junction end. These data originate in a study of post-analysis software for immune sequencing data. As for the study in general: Progressive-relapsing, secondary progressive and relapsing-remitting multiple sclerosis were among the disease courses included.

Study findings and constraints: For normalized Chao1 diversity, multiple sclerosis patients scored significantly lower than controls did. The study found TRBV5-6, TRBV5-1 and TRBV20-1 among five TRBV segments more frequent in patients than controls. Strong same-batch co-clustering of samples appeared with F measure clustering.

The CDR3 spans 15 residues. Germline loops: CDR1 SGHRS, CDR2 YFSETQ. Prepared TCR beta cDNA libraries contained unique molecular identifiers. A population of about 0.85 to 11 million T cells gave rise to 450,000 to 500,000 cDNA molecules. TCRdb re-analysed the PCR reads in MiXCR, keeping a single row per CDR3 protein. The sample consists of under 650,000 distinct CDR3 sequences, roughly 46% of them appearing once. The TCR comes from a girl between 10 and 17 years old with multiple sclerosis. The J gene is TRBJ2-3, the V gene TRBV5-1; TRBD2 agrees at 11 bases. Sequenced input: blood. The chain's CDR3 is CASRTSGTSTDTRYF. The CDR3 coding sequence is TGCGCCAGCAGGACTAGCGGGACTAGCACAGATACGCGGTATTTT.